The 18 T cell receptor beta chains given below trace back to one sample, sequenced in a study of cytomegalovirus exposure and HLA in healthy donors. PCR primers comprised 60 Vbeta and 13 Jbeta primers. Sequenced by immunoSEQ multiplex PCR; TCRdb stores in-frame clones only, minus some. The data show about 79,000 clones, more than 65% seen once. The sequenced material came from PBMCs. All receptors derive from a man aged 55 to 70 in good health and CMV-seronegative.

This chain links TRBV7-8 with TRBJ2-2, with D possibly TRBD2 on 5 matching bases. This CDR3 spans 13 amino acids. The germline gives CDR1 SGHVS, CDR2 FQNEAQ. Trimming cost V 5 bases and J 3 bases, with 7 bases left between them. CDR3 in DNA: TGTGCCAGCAGCGGACTGGACACCGGGGAGCTGTTTTTT. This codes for CASSGLDTGELFF.

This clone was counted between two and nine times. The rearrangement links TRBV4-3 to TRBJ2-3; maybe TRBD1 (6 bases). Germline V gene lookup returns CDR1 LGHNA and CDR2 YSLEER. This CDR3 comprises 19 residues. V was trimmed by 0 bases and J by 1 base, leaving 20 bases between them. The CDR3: CASSQDSTGPPYRTDTQYF. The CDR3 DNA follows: TGCGCCAGCAGCCAAGATTCTACAGGGCCCCCTTATCGCACAGATACGCAGTATTTT.

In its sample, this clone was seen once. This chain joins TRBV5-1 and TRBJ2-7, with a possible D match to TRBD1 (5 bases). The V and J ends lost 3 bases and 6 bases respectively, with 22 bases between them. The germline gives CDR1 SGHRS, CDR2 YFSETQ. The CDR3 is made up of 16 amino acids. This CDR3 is CASSYLPTEEPGEQYF. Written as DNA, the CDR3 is TGCGCCAGCAGCTATTTACCGACAGAGGAACCGGGCGAGCAGTACTTC.

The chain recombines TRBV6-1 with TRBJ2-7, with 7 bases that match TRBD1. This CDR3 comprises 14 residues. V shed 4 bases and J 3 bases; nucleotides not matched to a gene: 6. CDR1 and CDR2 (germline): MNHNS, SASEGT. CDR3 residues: CASSVQTGNYEQYF. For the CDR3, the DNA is TGTGCCAGCAGTGTTCAGACAGGGAACTACGAGCAGTACTTC.

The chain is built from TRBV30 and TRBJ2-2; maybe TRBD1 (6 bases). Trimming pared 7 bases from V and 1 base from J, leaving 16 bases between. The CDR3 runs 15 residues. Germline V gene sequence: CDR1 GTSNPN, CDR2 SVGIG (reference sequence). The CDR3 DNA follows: TGTGCCTTCGGTCAGGGGCCGGGGAACACCGGGGAGCTGTTTTTT. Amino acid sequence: CAFGQGPGNTGELFF.

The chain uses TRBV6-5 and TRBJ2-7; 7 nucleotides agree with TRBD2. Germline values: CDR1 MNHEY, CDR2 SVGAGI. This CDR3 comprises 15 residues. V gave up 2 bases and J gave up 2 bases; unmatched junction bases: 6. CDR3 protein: CASSYTGTTTYEQYF. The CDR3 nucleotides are TGTGCCAGCAGTTACACCGGGACTACCACCTACGAGCAGTACTTC.

CDR3 amino acids: CASSIRDSQYF. The CDR3 nucleotides read TGTGCCAGTAGTATTCGGGATTCGCAGTATTTT. V is TRBV19 and J is TRBJ2-3, with D possibly being TRBD2 (5 bases). The V and J ends lost 3 bases and 10 bases respectively, with 8 bases between them. Germline CDR1 reads LNHDA; CDR2 reads SQIVND (reference sequence). This CDR3 region has 11 residues.

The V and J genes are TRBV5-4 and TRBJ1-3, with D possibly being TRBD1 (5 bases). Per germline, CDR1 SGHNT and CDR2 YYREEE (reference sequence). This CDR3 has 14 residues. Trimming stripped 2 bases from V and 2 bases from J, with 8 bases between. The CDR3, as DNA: TGTGCCAGCAGCTTCGGACAACCTGGAAACACCATATATTTT. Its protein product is CASSFGQPGNTIYF.

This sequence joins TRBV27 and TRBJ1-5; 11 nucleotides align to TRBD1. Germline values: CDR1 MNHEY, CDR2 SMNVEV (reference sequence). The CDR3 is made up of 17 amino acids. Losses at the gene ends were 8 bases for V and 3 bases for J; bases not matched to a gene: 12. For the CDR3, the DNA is TGTGCCAGCGCGAAAAATCCGGACAGGGGGCCCAATCAGCCCCAGCATTTT. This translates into CASAKNPDRGPNQPQHF.

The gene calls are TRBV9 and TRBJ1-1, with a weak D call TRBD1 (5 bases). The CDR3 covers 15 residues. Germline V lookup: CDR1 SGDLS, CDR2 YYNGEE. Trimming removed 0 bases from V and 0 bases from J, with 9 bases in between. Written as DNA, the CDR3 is TGTGCCAGCAGCGTAGATTTAGGGGTGAACACTGAAGCTTTCTTT. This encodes CASSVDLGVNTEAFF. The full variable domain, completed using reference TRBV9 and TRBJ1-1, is DSGVTQTPKHLITATGQRVTLRCSPRSGDLSVYWYQQSLDQGLQFLIQYYNGEERAKGNILERFSAQQFPDLHSELNLSSLELGDSALYFCASSVDLGVNTEAFFGQGTRLTVV.

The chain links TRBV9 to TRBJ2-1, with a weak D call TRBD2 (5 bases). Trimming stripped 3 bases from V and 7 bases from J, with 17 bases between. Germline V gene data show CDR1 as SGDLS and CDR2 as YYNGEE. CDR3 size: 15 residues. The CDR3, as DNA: TGTGCCAGCAGCGCCCCCCTTGGACTTCAGAATGAGCAGTTCTTC. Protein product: CASSAPLGLQNEQFF.

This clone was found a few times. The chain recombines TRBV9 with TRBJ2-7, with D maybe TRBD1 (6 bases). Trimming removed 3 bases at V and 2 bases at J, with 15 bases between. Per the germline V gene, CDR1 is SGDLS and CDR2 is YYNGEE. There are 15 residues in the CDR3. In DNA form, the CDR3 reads TGTGCCAGCAGCGCGACAGGTCTCCTAACCTACGAGCAGTACTTC. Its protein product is CASSATGLLTYEQYF.

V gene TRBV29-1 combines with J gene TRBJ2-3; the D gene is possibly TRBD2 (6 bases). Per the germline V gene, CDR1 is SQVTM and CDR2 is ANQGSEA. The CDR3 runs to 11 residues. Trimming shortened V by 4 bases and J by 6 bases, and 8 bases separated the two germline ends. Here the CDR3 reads CSVGDSDTQYF. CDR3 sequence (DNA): TGCAGCGTTGGGGACTCGGATACGCAGTATTTT.

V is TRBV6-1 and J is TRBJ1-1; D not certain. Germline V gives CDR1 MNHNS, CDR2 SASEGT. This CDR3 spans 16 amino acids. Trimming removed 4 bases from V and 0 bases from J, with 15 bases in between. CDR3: CASSAGRVSVNTEAFF. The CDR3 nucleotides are TGTGCCAGCAGTGCCGGGCGGGTCTCCGTGAACACTGAAGCTTTCTTT.

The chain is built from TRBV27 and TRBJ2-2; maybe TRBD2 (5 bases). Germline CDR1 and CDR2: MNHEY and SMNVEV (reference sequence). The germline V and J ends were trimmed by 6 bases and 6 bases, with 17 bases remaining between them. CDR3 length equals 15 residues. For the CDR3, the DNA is TGTGCCAGCAGCCCTTGGGTGGGAGCGGCCGGGGAGCTGTTTTTT. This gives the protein CASSPWVGAAGELFF.

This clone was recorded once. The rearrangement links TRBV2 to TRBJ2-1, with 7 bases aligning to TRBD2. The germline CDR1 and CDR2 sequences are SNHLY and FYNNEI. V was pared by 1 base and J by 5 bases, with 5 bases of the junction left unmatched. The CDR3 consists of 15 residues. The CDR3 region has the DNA TGTGCCAGCAGTGAAGGGTGGGAGGGCAACAATGAGCAGTTCTTC. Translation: CASSEGWEGNNEQFF.

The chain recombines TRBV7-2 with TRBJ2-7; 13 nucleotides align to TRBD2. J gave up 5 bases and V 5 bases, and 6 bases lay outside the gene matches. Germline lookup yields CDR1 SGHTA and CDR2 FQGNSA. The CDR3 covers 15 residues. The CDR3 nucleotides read TGTGCCAGCAGCCCCCGACTAGCGGGGGGCAACGAGCAGTACTTC. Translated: CASSPRLAGGNEQYF.

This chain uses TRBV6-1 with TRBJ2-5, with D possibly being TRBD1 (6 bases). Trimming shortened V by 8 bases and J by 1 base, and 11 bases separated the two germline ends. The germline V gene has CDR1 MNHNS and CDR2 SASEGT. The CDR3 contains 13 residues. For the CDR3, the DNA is TGTGCCAGCGGGGGACAAAGCCAAGAGACCCAGTACTTC. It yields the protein CASGGQSQETQYF.